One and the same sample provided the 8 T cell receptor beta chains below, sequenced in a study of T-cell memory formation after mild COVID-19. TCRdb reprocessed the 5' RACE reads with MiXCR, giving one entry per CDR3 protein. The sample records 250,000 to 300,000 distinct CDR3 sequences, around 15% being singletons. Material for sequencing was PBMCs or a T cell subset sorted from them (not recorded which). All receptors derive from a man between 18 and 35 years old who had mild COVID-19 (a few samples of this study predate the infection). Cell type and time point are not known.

The CDR3 bases are TGCGCCAGCAGCCGCACACAGGGGCACTACGAGCAGTACGTC. Amino acids: CASSRTQGHYEQYV. The chain links TRBV4-3 to TRBJ2-7; 7 nucleotides align to TRBD1. Germline V gives CDR1 LGHNA, CDR2 YSLEER. The length of the CDR3 is 14 residues. Unmatched junction bases numbered 6, after V lost 4 bases and J lost 3 bases.

The CDR3, as DNA: TGCGCCAGCAGCTTGAGGTCAGGGAAGGACGAGCAGTACTTC. It translates to CASSLRSGKDEQYF. The chain joins TRBV5-1 to TRBJ2-7, with D possibly TRBD1 on 5 matching bases. The CDR3 is 14 residues long. The germline CDR1 and CDR2 sequences are SGHRS and YFSETQ. Deletions cut 1 base from V and 5 bases from J, with 13 bases between. The full variable domain, in which reference TRBV5-1 and TRBJ2-7 provide the parts outside the CDR3, is KAGVTQTPRYLIKTRGQQVTLSCSPISGHRSVSWYQQTPGQGLQFLFEYFSETQRNKGNFPGRFSGRQFSNSRSEMNVSTLELGDSALYLCASSLRSGKDEQYFGPGTRLTVT.

CDR3 loop: CASSLGGSLYEQYV. In DNA, the CDR3 is TGTGCCAGCAGCTTAGGGGGCAGTCTCTACGAGCAGTACGTC. J is TRBJ2-7 and V is TRBV7-9, with D perhaps TRBD1 (5 bases). CDR1 SEHNR and CDR2 FQNEAQ come from the germline V gene (reference sequence). Trimming pared 1 base from V and 3 bases from J, leaving 10 bases between. The CDR3 is made up of 14 amino acids.

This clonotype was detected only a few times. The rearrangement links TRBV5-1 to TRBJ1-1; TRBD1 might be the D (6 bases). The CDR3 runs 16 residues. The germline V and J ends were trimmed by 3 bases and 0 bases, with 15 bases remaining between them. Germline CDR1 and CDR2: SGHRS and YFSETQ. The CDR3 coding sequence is TGCGCCAGCAGCTCCCTCGCCACAGGGTTGAACACTGAAGCTTTCTTT. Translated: CASSSLATGLNTEAFF.

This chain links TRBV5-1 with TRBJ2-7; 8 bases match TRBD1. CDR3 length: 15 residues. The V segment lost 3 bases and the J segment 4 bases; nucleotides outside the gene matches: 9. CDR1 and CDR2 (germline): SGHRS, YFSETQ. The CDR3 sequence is CASSWGPGQGYEQYF. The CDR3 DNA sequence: TGCGCCAGCAGCTGGGGGCCCGGACAGGGTTACGAGCAGTACTTC. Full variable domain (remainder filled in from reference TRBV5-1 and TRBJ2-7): KAGVTQTPRYLIKTRGQQVTLSCSPISGHRSVSWYQQTPGQGLQFLFEYFSETQRNKGNFPGRFSGRQFSNSRSEMNVSTLELGDSALYLCASSWGPGQGYEQYFGPGTRLTVT.

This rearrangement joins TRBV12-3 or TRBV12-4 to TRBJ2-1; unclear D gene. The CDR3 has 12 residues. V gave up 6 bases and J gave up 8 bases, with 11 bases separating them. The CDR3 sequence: CASRPPGDEQFF. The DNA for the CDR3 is TGTGCCAGCAGACCACCCGGCGATGAGCAGTTCTTC.

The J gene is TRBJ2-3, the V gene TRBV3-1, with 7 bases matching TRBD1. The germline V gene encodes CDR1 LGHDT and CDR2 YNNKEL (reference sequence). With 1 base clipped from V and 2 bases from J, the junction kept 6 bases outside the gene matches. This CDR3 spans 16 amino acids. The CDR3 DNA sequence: TGTGCCAGCAGCCAAGTGGCCGGGACAGACACAGATACGCAGTATTTT. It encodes CASSQVAGTDTDTQYF.

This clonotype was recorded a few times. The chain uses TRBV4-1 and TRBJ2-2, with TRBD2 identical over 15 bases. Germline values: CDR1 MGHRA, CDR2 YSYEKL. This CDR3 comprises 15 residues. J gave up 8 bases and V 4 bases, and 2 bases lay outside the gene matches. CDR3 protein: CASSPGTSGGGELFF. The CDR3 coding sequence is TGCGCCAGCAGCCCCGGGACTAGCGGGGGGGGGGAGCTGTTTTTT.